The present T cell receptor (beta chain) was sequenced within a study of shared clonotypes between healthy human individuals. Study observations and caveats: Larger estimated richness was generally seen in naive subsets than in memory subsets.

Naive-designated CD8 cells lacked CD45RO, were positively enriched for CCR7, and omitted terminally differentiated effector memory CD45RA+ cells. Here immunoSEQ multiplex PCR was the method, and the copy in TCRdb shows in-frame clones only, minus some. This table has about 2.2 million clones, around 95% appearing once. The CDR3 extends over 15 amino acids. Germline values: CDR1 SEHNR, CDR2 FQNEAQ (reference sequence). V gave up 0 bases and J gave up 4 bases, with 10 bases separating them. Turning to this clone: The antigen is not known.

The V gene is TRBV7-9, the J gene TRBJ2-1; D tentatively fits TRBD1 or TRBD2 (5 bases each). This TCR was recovered from a man between 18 and 35 years old in good health. Some clones in this sample may be carry-over from other donors' samples. The sequenced sample consisted of naive CD8+ T cells from PBMCs. The CDR3 loop reads CASSLAGAGYNEQFF. The CDR3 DNA is TGTGCCAGCAGCTTAGCTGGGGCGGGTTACAATGAGCAGTTCTTC.